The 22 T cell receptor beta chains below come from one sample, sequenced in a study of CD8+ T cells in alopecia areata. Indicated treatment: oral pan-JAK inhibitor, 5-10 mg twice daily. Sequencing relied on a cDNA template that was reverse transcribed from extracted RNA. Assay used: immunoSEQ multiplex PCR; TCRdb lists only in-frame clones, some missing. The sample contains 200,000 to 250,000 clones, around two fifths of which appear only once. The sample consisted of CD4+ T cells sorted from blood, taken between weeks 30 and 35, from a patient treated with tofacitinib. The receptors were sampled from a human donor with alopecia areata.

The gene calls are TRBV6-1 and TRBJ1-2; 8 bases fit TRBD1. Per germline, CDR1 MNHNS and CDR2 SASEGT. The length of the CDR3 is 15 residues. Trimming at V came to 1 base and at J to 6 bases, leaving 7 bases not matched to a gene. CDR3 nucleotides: TGTGCCAGCAGTGAAGTCGTCACAGGGGGTGATGGCTACACCTTC. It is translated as CASSEVVTGGDGYTF.

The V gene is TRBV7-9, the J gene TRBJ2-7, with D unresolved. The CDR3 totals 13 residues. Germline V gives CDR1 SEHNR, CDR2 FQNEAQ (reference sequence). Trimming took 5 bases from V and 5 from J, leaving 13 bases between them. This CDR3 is CASSPSNSDEQYF. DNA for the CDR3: TGTGCCAGCAGCCCGTCAAATTCGGACGAGCAGTACTTC.

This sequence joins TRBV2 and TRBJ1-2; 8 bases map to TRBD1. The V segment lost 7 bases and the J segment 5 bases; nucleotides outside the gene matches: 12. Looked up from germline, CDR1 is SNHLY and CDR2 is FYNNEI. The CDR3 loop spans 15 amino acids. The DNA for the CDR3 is TGTGCCAGCACCCCCCCGGGACAGGCGCGTTATGGCTACACCTTC. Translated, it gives CASTPPGQARYGYTF.

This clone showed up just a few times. The CDR3 sequence: CSVGGDGKGSPLHF. The CDR3 region has the DNA TGCAGCGTTGGGGGCGACGGGAAGGGGTCACCCCTCCACTTT. The chain employs TRBV29-1 and TRBJ1-6; tentatively, D is TRBD1 (5 bases). There are 14 residues in the CDR3. Germline loops: CDR1 SQVTM, CDR2 ANQGSEA. V was pared by 4 bases and J by 10 bases, with 17 bases between.

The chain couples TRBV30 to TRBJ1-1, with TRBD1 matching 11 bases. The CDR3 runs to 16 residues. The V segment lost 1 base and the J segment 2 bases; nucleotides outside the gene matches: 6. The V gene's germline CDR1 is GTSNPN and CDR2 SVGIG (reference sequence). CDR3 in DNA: TGTGCCTGGAGTGGCTACTGGACAGGGGGCAACACTGAAGCTTTCTTT. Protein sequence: CAWSGYWTGGNTEAFF.

The CDR3 protein is CASSAASGRQTQYF. The CDR3 DNA sequence: TGTGCCAGCAGCGCAGCTAGCGGGAGACAGACCCAGTACTTC. The chain combines TRBV7-9 with TRBJ2-5, with 10 bases lining up with TRBD2. V lost 5 bases to trimming and J lost 6 bases; unmatched junction nucleotides: 6. CDR3 length: 14 amino acids. Germline CDR1 SEHNR, CDR2 FQNEAQ (reference sequence).

In DNA form, the CDR3 reads TGTGCCAGCAGCCAAGGGGGAGGGGGGCAGACCTACGAGCAGTACTTC. It yields the protein CASSQGGGGQTYEQYF. The J gene is TRBJ2-7, the V gene TRBV4-2, with D maybe TRBD2 (7 bases). The V and J ends lost 1 base and 2 bases respectively, with 15 bases between them. The CDR3 sequence is 16 residues long. Per germline, CDR1 LGHNA and CDR2 YNFKEQ.

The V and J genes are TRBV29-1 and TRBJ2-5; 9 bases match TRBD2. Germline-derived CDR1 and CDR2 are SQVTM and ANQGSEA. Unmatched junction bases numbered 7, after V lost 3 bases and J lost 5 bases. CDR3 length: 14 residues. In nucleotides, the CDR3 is TGCAGCGTTGATAGGGCGGGAGGGTTCGAGACCCAGTACTTC. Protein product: CSVDRAGGFETQYF.

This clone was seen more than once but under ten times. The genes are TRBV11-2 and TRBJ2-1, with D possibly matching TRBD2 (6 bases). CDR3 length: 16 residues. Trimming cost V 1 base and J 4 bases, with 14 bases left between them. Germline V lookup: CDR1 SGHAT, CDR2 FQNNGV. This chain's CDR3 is CASSLGIAAIYNEQFF. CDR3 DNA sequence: TGTGCCAGCAGCTTAGGGATAGCGGCCATTTACAATGAGCAGTTCTTC.

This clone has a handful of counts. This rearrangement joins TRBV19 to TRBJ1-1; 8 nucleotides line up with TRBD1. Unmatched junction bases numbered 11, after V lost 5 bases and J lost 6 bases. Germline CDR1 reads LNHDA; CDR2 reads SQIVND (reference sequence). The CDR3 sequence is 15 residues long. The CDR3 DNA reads TGTGCCAGTAGTCGTCGGGTCAGGGGGCTGTCTGAAGCTTTCTTT. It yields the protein CASSRRVRGLSEAFF.

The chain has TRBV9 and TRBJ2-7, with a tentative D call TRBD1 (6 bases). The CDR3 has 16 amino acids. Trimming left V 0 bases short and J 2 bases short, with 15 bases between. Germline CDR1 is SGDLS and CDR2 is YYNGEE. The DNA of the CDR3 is TGTGCCAGCAGCGTAGGGGCAGGGGTTTGGGCCTACGAGCAGTACTTC. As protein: CASSVGAGVWAYEQYF.

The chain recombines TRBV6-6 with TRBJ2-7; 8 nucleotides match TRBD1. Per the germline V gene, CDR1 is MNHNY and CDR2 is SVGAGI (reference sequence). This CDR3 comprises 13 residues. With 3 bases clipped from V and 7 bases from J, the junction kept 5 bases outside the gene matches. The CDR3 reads CASSYSTGGEQYF. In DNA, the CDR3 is TGTGCCAGCAGTTATTCCACAGGGGGGGAGCAGTACTTC.

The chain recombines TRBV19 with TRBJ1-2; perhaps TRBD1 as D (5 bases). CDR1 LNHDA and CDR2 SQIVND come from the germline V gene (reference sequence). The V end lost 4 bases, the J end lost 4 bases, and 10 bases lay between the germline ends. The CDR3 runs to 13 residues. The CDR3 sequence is CASSSDRAYGYTF. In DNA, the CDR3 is TGTGCCAGTAGTAGCGACAGAGCCTATGGCTACACCTTC.

CDR3 residues: CAWSVGQGDDSPLHF. CDR3 sequence (DNA): TGTGCCTGGAGTGTGGGGCAGGGGGACGATTCACCCCTCCACTTT. This sequence joins TRBV30 and TRBJ1-6; 7 bases match TRBD1. The V gene's germline CDR1 is GTSNPN and CDR2 SVGIG (reference sequence). The ends lost 0 bases at V and 8 bases at J; junction bases unmatched: 7. The CDR3 covers 15 residues.

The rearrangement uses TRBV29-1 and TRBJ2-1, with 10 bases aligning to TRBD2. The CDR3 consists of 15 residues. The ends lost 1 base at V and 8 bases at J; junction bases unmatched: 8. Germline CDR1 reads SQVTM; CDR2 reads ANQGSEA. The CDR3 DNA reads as TGCAGCGTTGAAGGCGCTAGCGGGAGTCGCTATGAGCAGTTCTTC. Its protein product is CSVEGASGSRYEQFF.

This CDR3 reads CASSQGTLNYGYTF. In nucleotides, the CDR3 is TGTGCCAGCAGTCAGGGGACACTTAACTATGGCTACACCTTC. The chain joins TRBV6-5 to TRBJ1-2; a possible D gene is TRBD1 (6 bases). CDR3 size: 14 residues. Trimming removed 5 bases from V and 1 base from J, with 11 bases in between. CDR1 and CDR2 (germline): MNHEY, SVGAGI.

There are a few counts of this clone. Here the CDR3 reads CSVEPGQGAGNTIYF. The CDR3 coding sequence is TGCAGCGTCGAACCGGGACAGGGGGCTGGAAACACCATATATTTT. The chain carries TRBV29-1 and TRBJ1-3, with 11 nucleotides matching TRBD1. The junction had 6 bases not matched to a gene; V was cut back by 6 bases and J by 2 bases. The CDR3 loop spans 15 amino acids. CDR1 and CDR2 from the germline V gene are SQVTM and ANQGSEA.

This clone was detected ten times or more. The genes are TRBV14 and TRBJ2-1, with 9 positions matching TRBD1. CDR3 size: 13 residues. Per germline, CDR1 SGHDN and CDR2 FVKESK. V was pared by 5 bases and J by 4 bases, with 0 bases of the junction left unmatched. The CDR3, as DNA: TGTGCCAGCAGCGGACAGGGGTACAATGAGCAGTTCTTC. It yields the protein CASSGQGYNEQFF.

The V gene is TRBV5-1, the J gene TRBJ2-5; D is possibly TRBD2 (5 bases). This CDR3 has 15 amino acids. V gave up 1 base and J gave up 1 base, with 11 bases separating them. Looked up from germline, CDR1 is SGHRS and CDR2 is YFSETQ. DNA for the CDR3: TGCGCCAGCAGCTTGAGCGGCAGTATCCAAGAGACCCAGTACTTC. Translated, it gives CASSLSGSIQETQYF. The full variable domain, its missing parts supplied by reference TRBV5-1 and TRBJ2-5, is KAGVTQTPRYLIKTRGQQVTLSCSPISGHRSVSWYQQTPGQGLQFLFEYFSETQRNKGNFPGRFSGRQFSNSRSEMNVSTLELGDSALYLCASSLSGSIQETQYFGPGTRLLVL.

CDR3 loop: CASREPGQGFNEQYF. DNA of the CDR3: TGTGCCAGCAGGGAACCGGGACAGGGTTTCAACGAGCAGTACTTC. The chain uses TRBV6-5 and TRBJ2-7; 9 bases are a match to TRBD1. CDR3 length equals 15 residues. The germline V gene has CDR1 MNHEY and CDR2 SVGAGI. J was trimmed by 5 bases and V by 6 bases; bases with no gene match: 11.

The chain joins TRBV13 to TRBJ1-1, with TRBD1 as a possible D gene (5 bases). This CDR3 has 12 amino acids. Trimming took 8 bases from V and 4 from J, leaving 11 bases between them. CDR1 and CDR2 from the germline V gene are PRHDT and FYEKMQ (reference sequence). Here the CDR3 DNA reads TGTGCCAGCGGGGGTAGGAGCACTGAAGCTTTCTTT. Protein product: CASGGRSTEAFF. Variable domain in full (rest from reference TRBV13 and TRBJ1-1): AAGVIQSPRHLIKEKRETATLKCYPIPRHDTVYWYQQGPGQDPQFLISFYEKMQSDKGSIPDRFSAQQFSDYHSELNMSSLELGDSALYFCASGGRSTEAFFGQGTRLTVV.

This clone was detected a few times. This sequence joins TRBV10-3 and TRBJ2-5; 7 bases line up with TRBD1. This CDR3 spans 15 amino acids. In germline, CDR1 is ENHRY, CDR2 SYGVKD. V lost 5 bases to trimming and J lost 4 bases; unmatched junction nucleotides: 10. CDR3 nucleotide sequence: TGTGCCATCAGTCGAACGACAGGGAAACTAGAGACCCAGTACTTC. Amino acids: CAISRTTGKLETQYF.